The 16 T cell receptor beta chains given below trace back to one sample, sequenced in a study of beta chain features in type 1 diabetes. Their specific antigens are unknown. General study results and limits: Shortening that was moderate but significant affected the TCRB CDR3s of Type 1 diabetes patients in all four CD4+ subsets.

Expressed TCRB transcripts were sequenced because the isolated RNA had all been reverse transcribed beforehand. The table came from immunoSEQ multiplex PCR; TCRdb's copy has only in-frame clones and leaves some out. The table includes 680,000 or so clones, around an eighth detected once. Sequenced sample: naive CD4+ T cells from blood. All receptors come from a man aged 18 to 35 with type 1 diabetes.

V gene TRBV18 combines with J gene TRBJ2-5; TRBD1 matches 7 bases. V trimming: 5 bases; J trimming: 5 bases; junction bases outside the gene matches: 14. In germline, CDR1 is KGHSH, CDR2 LQKENI. The CDR3 spans 16 residues. The CDR3 loop is CASSSSRKQGFETQYF. The CDR3 nucleotides are TGTGCCAGCTCATCCTCCCGAAAACAGGGGTTCGAGACCCAGTACTTC.

The sample holds a few counts of this clone. The V call is TRBV18, the J call TRBJ1-2; D might be TRBD1 (5 bases). Trimming left V 3 bases short and J 0 bases short, with 8 bases between. The CDR3 has 14 residues. Germline V gene sequence: CDR1 KGHSH, CDR2 LQKENI. Here the CDR3 reads CASSPGAANYGYTF. The CDR3 nucleotides read TGTGCCAGCTCACCCGGGGCGGCTAACTATGGCTACACCTTC.

As regards this clone: Within the sample, other DNA sequences also encode this same CDR3. This chain joins TRBV5-1 and TRBJ1-5; D call uncertain. Germline assignment: CDR1 SGHRS and CDR2 YFSETQ. Trimming took 0 bases from V and 5 from J, leaving 6 bases between them. This CDR3 contains 13 residues. CDR3 region: CASSLAGDQPQHF. CDR3 DNA: TGCGCCAGCAGCTTGGCAGGCGATCAGCCCCAGCATTTT.

The chain links TRBV6-1 to TRBJ1-4; no firm D call. Germline V gene sequence: CDR1 MNHNS, CDR2 SASEGT. V gave up 0 bases and J gave up 3 bases, with 8 bases separating them. The CDR3 is 15 amino acids. As DNA, the CDR3 is TGTGCCAGCAGTGAAGCCTCGGACTCTAATGAAAAACTGTTTTTT. Amino acids: CASSEASDSNEKLFF.

V and J are TRBV19 and TRBJ2-1, with TRBD1 identical over 10 bases. The germline V gene encodes CDR1 LNHDA and CDR2 SQIVND (reference sequence). Losses at the gene ends were 5 bases for V and 8 bases for J; bases not matched to a gene: 3. CDR3 size: 13 residues. CDR3 DNA sequence: TGTGCCAGTAGTCCGACAGGGGGCGATGAGCAGTTCTTC. This translates into CASSPTGGDEQFF.

The chain couples TRBV2 to TRBJ2-6; D gene ambiguous. The germline CDR1 and CDR2 sequences are SNHLY and FYNNEI. Trimming took off 3 bases at V and 2 bases at J, with 8 bases between the two ends. The length of the CDR3 is 15 residues. The CDR3: CASSDKDAGANVLTF. CDR3 nucleotides: TGTGCCAGCAGTGATAAGGATGCTGGGGCCAACGTCCTGACTTTC.

In this sample, this clone turned up a few times. The CDR3 loop reads CASSGQANSGNTIYF. The CDR3 DNA reads as TGTGCCAGCAGCGGACAGGCTAACTCTGGAAACACCATATATTTT. The chain has TRBV9 and TRBJ1-3, with D possibly matching TRBD1 (6 bases). Germline V gives CDR1 SGDLS, CDR2 YYNGEE. The CDR3 contains 15 residues. V lost 3 bases and J 0 bases, leaving 10 bases between the germline ends.

This clone was picked up a small number of times. The chain is built from TRBV6-5 and TRBJ1-2; 10 positions match TRBD1. This CDR3 has 15 amino acids. In germline, CDR1 is MNHEY, CDR2 SVGAGI. The trim removed 5 bases at V and 2 bases at J, leaving 5 bases unmatched. CDR3 region: CASSRGTGVNYGYTF. DNA for the CDR3: TGTGCCAGCAGTAGGGGGACAGGGGTGAACTATGGCTACACCTTC.

This chain connects TRBV9 to TRBJ2-5; 11 nucleotides agree with TRBD1. V was clipped by 3 bases and J by 0 bases; unmatched bases: 4. The germline V gene has CDR1 SGDLS and CDR2 YYNGEE. This CDR3 has 16 amino acids. The CDR3 bases are TGTGCCAGCAGCGAGAGGGACAGGGGGTACCAAGAGACCCAGTACTTC. This translates into CASSERDRGYQETQYF. The complete variable domain, with remaining parts taken from reference TRBV9 and TRBJ2-5, reads DSGVTQTPKHLITATGQRVTLRCSPRSGDLSVYWYQQSLDQGLQFLIQYYNGEERAKGNILERFSAQQFPDLHSELNLSSLELGDSALYFCASSERDRGYQETQYFGPGTRLLVL.

In its sample, this clone was seen a few times. The gene calls are TRBV6-1 and TRBJ2-5; a possible D gene is TRBD1 (5 bases). Germline V gene data show CDR1 as MNHNS and CDR2 as SASEGT. This CDR3 contains 15 residues. V lost 6 bases and J 7 bases, leaving 21 bases between the germline ends. The DNA for the CDR3 is TGTGCCAGCAGCCCAAGGCCGACAGCCTTCGGGACCCAGTACTTC. This gives the protein CASSPRPTAFGTQYF.

The sample holds a few counts of this clone. The chain is built from TRBV6-5 and TRBJ2-3, with 8 bases lining up with TRBD1. Germline V gene lookup returns CDR1 MNHEY and CDR2 SVGAGI. The V segment lost 4 bases and the J segment 8 bases; nucleotides outside the gene matches: 8. This CDR3 has 14 amino acids. CDR3 in amino acids: CASSSGTGSGTQYF. The CDR3 region has the DNA TGTGCCAGCAGTTCGGGGACAGGATCGGGTACGCAGTATTTT.

This clone was observed a few times. The chain employs TRBV6-5 and TRBJ1-1; D unresolved. Germline loops: CDR1 MNHEY, CDR2 SVGAGI. Trimming took 6 bases from V and 2 from J, leaving 10 bases between them. The CDR3 contains 13 residues. CDR3 in amino acids: CASRPGGNTEAFF. The CDR3 DNA reads TGTGCCAGCAGACCCGGCGGAAACACTGAAGCTTTCTTT.

This clone was seen more than once but under ten times. This same CDR3 is encoded by further DNA sequences in the sample. The chain employs TRBV29-1 and TRBJ2-7, with TRBD1 identical over 7 bases. Germline loops: CDR1 SQVTM, CDR2 ANQGSEA. V shed 4 bases, J shed 3 bases, and the junction held 3 bases outside the gene matches. This CDR3 has 12 amino acids. CDR3 residues: CSVAAGGYEQYF. The CDR3 DNA is TGCAGCGTTGCTGCAGGGGGCTACGAGCAGTACTTC.

This clone has just a few counts. This sequence joins TRBV5-4 and TRBJ2-1; D is perhaps TRBD2 (7 bases). Germline CDR1 is SGHNT and CDR2 is YYREEE (reference sequence). The CDR3 extends over 15 amino acids. V shed 0 bases and J shed 6 bases, with 13 bases lying between them. CDR3 amino acids: CASSLAGGYPNEQFF. The CDR3 nucleotides are TGTGCCAGCAGCTTGGCGGGGGGCTACCCCAATGAGCAGTTCTTC.

The sample holds a few counts of this clone. The same CDR3 also results from other DNA sequences found in this sample. The V call is TRBV19, the J call TRBJ1-2, with D possibly TRBD1 on 5 matching bases. Germline CDR1 reads LNHDA; CDR2 reads SQIVND (reference sequence). This CDR3 has 12 residues. Trimming left V 5 bases short and J 6 bases short, with 10 bases between. Written as DNA, the CDR3 is TGTGCCAGTAGTGGGCAGGGCGATGGCTACACCTTC. Residues: CASSGQGDGYTF.

Of note for this clone: Other nucleotide sequences from this sample produce the same CDR3. The rearrangement links TRBV6-6 to TRBJ2-6; D not resolved. The V end lost 0 bases, the J end lost 4 bases, and 4 bases lay between the germline ends. Germline CDR1 and CDR2: MNHNY and SVGAGI (reference sequence). CDR3 size: 14 residues. CDR3 protein: CASSYSSGANVLTF. The CDR3 region has the DNA TGTGCCAGCAGTTACTCATCCGGGGCCAACGTCCTGACTTTC.